This T cell receptor (beta chain) was sequenced in a study of T cell repertoires in cytomegalovirus infection. The overall study: Indications came from public TCR beta signatures; they pointed to CMV infection and to a matching HLA type.

The CDR3 extends over 18 amino acids. The germline V gene has CDR1 MNHNS and CDR2 SASEGT. In TCRdb, the reads were re-called with MiXCR into one record per CDR3 protein. The sample has about 700,000 distinct CDR3 sequences, 33% seen once; the top ten hold 15% to 20%. Regarding this clonotype: The antigen is not known. At one of its ends the junction is not consistent with the germline gene, which may arise from a read error.

The TCR comes from a human donor in good health (CMV status not recorded). Some clones in this sample may be carry-over from other donors' samples. The chain combines TRBV6-1 with TRBJ1-5; TRBD1 might be the D (5 bases). Sample: cultured PBMCs, taken from culture after CMV antigen stimulation. In DNA form, the CDR3 reads TGTGCCAGCACTGAAGGGACGGCGGCGACGAGGAGCAATCAGCCCCAGCATTTT. This translates into CASTEGTAATRSNQPQHF.